This T cell receptor (beta chain) derives from a study of cytomegalovirus exposure and HLA in healthy donors. This PCR relied on a set of 60 Vbeta primers and 13 Jbeta primers. TCRdb's copy holds only in-frame clones and misses some; the assay was immunoSEQ multiplex PCR. The sample records about 190,000 clones, 80% being singletons. This clone was counted between two and nine times. The CDR3 runs 12 residues. The V end lost 3 bases, the J end lost 2 bases, and 7 bases lay between the germline ends. Germline V gives CDR1 SQVTM, CDR2 ANQGSEA. The chain uses TRBV29-1 and TRBJ1-2, with D perhaps TRBD1 (5 bases). Material: PBMCs. This TCR came from a boy aged 5 to 17 in good health and CMV-seronegative. The CDR3 nucleotides read TGCAGCGTTGAGTCAGGGAACTATGGCTACACCTTC. As protein: CSVESGNYGYTF.